The present T cell receptor (beta chain) was sequenced within a study of T cells in Graves' hyperthyroidism and ophthalmopathy. Uncontrolled infection, other autoimmune disease, pregnancy or lactation disqualified patients from enrolment. Clinical symptoms, serum thyroxine, TRAb, thyroid ultrasound and orbital computed tomography informed diagnoses. Study observations and caveats: Most thyroid clonotypes expanded above 0.001 appeared in blood too. Separating ophthalmopathy from stable hyperthyroidism was achieved by a 13 V-J model.

RNA transcripts were the template for amplifying TCR beta CDR3 regions. The HTBI primer set was used in a first-round RT-PCR of the TCR CDR3. TCRdb called the multiplex PCR reads again in MiXCR, with one record for every CDR3 protein. The sample gives 500,000 to 600,000 distinct CDR3 sequences, 46% of which show up once; approximately 44% is in the top ten. On this clonotype itself: Its antigen is currently unknown.

Losses at the gene ends were 8 bases for V and 7 bases for J; bases not matched to a gene: 4. The length of the CDR3 is 12 residues. Germline loops: CDR1 KGHDR, CDR2 SFDVKD. The V call is TRBV24-1, the J call TRBJ2-1, with 7 nucleotides matching TRBD2. The sequenced material came from peripheral blood or thyroid tissue (not recorded which). This clonotype was sampled from an adult woman with Graves' disease, either hyperthyroidism or ophthalmopathy (not recorded which). The CDR3, as DNA: TGTGCCACCAAGGGCGGGAGTAATGAGCAGTTCTTC. Translated, it gives CATKGGSNEQFF.